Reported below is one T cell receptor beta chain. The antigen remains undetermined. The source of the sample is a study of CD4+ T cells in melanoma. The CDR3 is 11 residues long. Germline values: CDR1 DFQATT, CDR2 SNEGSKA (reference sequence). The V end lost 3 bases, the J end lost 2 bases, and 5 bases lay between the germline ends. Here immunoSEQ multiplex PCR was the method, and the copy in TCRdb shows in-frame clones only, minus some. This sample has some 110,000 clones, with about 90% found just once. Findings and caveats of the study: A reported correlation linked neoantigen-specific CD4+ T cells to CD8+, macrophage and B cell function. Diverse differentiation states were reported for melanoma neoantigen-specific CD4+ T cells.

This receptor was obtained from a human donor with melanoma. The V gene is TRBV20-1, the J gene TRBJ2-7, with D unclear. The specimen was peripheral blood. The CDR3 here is CSASLTYEQYF. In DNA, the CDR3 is TGCAGTGCTAGTCTCACCTACGAGCAGTACTTC.